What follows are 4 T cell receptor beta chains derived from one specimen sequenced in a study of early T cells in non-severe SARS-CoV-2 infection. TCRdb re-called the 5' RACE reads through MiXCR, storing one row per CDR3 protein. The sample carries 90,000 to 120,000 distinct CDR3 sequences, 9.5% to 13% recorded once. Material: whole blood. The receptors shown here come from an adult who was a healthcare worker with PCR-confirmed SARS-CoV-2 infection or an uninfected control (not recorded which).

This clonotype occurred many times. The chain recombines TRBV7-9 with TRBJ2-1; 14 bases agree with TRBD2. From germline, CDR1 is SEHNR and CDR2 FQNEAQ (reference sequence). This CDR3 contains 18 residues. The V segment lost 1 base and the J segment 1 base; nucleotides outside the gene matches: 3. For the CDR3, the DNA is TGTGCCAGCAGCTTAGGACTAGCGGGAGGGCCTTCCTACAATGAGCAGTTCTTC. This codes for CASSLGLAGGPSYNEQFF.

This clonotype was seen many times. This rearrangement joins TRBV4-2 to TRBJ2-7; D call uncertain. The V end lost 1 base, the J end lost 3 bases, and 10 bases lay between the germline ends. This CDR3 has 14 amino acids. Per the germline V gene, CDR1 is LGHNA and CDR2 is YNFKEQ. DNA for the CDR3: TGTGCCAGCAGCCAAGTCGGCAGAGACTACGAGCAGTACTTC. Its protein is CASSQVGRDYEQYF.

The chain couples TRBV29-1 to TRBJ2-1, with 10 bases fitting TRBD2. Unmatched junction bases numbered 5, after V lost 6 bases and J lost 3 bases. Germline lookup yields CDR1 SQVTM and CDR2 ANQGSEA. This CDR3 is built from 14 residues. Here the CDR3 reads CSVVLAGIYNEQFF. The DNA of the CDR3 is TGCAGCGTGGTACTAGCGGGGATCTACAATGAGCAGTTCTTC.

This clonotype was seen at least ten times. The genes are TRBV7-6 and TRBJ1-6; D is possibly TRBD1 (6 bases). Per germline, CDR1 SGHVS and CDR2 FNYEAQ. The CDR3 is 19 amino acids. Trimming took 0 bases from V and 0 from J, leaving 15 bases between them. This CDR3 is CASSLASHTGSSYNSPLHF. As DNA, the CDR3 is TGTGCCAGCAGCTTAGCGTCCCACACAGGGAGCTCCTATAATTCACCCCTCCACTTT.